Following are 27 T cell receptor beta chains from one sample sequenced in a study of T cells in lung cancer brain metastases. Clones were sequenced by immunoSEQ multiplex PCR, and TCRdb holds only the in-frame ones, with some missing. The sample yields 2,000 to 2,500 clones, 80% to 95% seen once. The sample was tumor tissue from the primary lung tumor. The receptors here all came from a woman in her twenties or thirties with non-small cell lung cancer.

This chain connects TRBV5-8 to TRBJ2-2; D gene unclear. Trimming left V 1 base short and J 7 bases short, with 5 bases between. Germline lookup yields CDR1 SGHTS and CDR2 YDEGEE. The CDR3 spans 12 residues. The chain's CDR3 is CASSLRVGELFF. CDR3 DNA: TGTGCCAGCAGCTTGCGGGTCGGGGAGCTGTTTTTT.

The rearrangement joins TRBV9 to TRBJ2-6; TRBD2 is a possible D gene (5 bases). This CDR3 region has 15 residues. CDR1 SGDLS and CDR2 YYNGEE come from the germline V gene. V was shortened by 1 base and J by 1 base, with 6 bases between the two germline ends. The CDR3 sequence is CASSVPGSGANVLTF. CDR3 DNA: TGTGCCAGCAGCGTACCGGGGTCTGGGGCCAACGTCCTGACTTTC.

This chain joins TRBV2 and TRBJ2-3; TRBD2 is a possible D gene (5 bases). Germline V CDR1 and CDR2: SNHLY, FYNNEI. The CDR3 spans 15 residues. Trimming removed 7 bases from V and 4 bases from J, with 18 bases in between. The CDR3 nucleotides are TGTGCCAGCAACCCCTTGGCGGGCAGAGCAGATACGCAGTATTTT. Its protein is CASNPLAGRADTQYF. Filled out from reference TRBV2 and TRBJ2-3, the complete variable domain reads EPEVTQTPSHQVTQMGQEVILRCVPISNHLYFYWYRQILGQKVEFLVSFYNNEISEKSEIFDDQFSVERPDGSNFTLKIRSTKLEDSAMYFCASNPLAGRADTQYFGPGTRLTVL.

This chain uses TRBV20-1 with TRBJ2-5, with D possibly TRBD1 on 5 matching bases. This CDR3 is 11 amino acids long. Germline V gene sequence: CDR1 DFQATT, CDR2 SNEGSKA (reference sequence). The V gene lost 8 bases and the J gene lost 7 bases, with 14 bases spanning the gap. CDR3 coding DNA: TGCAGTTTCTACTCCCAGGGGACCCAGTACTTC. Protein sequence: CSFYSQGTQYF.

This clone was detected only once. CDR3 sequence: CSVGGETQYF. CDR3 nucleotides: TGCAGCGTTGGGGGGGAGACCCAGTACTTC. The rearrangement links TRBV29-1 to TRBJ2-5, with D perhaps being TRBD1 or TRBD2 (5 bases each). The CDR3 has 10 residues. CDR1 is SQVTM, CDR2 ANQGSEA, per germline. V lost 4 bases and J 5 bases, leaving 5 bases between the germline ends.

This rearrangement joins TRBV4-3 to TRBJ1-3; D unresolved. This CDR3 region has 17 residues. Germline CDR1 is LGHNA and CDR2 is YSLEER. The V end was cut by 0 bases, the J end by 3 bases, with 15 bases between. The CDR3: CASSQEVTLDFGNTIYF. CDR3 coding DNA: TGCGCCAGCAGCCAAGAGGTGACTCTAGACTTTGGAAACACCATATATTTT.

The chain has TRBV19 and TRBJ2-7; TRBD1 aligns across 9 bases. The J segment lost 5 bases and the V segment lost 6 bases, leaving 14 bases of the junction unmatched. The length of the CDR3 is 16 residues. Looked up from germline, CDR1 is LNHDA and CDR2 is SQIVND (reference sequence). In DNA, the CDR3 is TGTGCCAGTAGGAGTATTGGGGACAGGGTGGGGGACGAGCAGTACTTC. This encodes CASRSIGDRVGDEQYF.

V gene TRBV7-3 combines with J gene TRBJ2-1, with 14 bases matching TRBD2. Germline lookup yields CDR1 SGHTA and CDR2 FQGTGA. CDR3 length: 15 residues. V gave up 4 bases and J gave up 7 bases; unmatched junction bases: 3. Here the CDR3 reads CASSSGTSGGNEQFF. The DNA of the CDR3 is TGTGCCAGCAGCTCAGGGACTAGCGGGGGAAATGAGCAGTTCTTC.

The V gene is TRBV27, the J gene TRBJ2-1, with 9 bases that match TRBD2. CDR3 size: 14 residues. Unmatched junction bases numbered 3, after V lost 6 bases and J lost 3 bases. Germline V gene data show CDR1 as MNHEY and CDR2 as SMNVEV (reference sequence). CDR3 DNA: TGTGCCAGCAGGGTAGCGGGAGTCTACAATGAGCAGTTCTTC. This encodes CASRVAGVYNEQFF.

V and J are TRBV10-2 and TRBJ2-1; D might be TRBD1 (5 bases). Germline CDR1 and CDR2: WSHSY and SAAADI. The CDR3 is 14 amino acids. V lost 7 bases, J lost 0 bases, and 10 bases lay in between. The DNA of the CDR3 is TGCGCCAGCATAGCCAGGGCCTCCTACAATGAGCAGTTCTTC. Translated, it gives CASIARASYNEQFF.

J is TRBJ2-7 and V is TRBV19, with 7 bases identical to TRBD1. V shed 7 bases, J shed 4 bases, and the junction held 10 bases outside the gene matches. Germline V CDR1 and CDR2: LNHDA, SQIVND (reference sequence). This CDR3 spans 14 amino acids. The CDR3 region is CASTNRGSEYEQYF. Written as DNA, the CDR3 is TGTGCCAGTACCAACAGGGGCTCTGAGTACGAGCAGTACTTC.

This chain uses TRBV19 with TRBJ2-4, with D unresolved. CDR3 length: 13 residues. Germline V gene lookup returns CDR1 LNHDA and CDR2 SQIVND (reference sequence). The V and J ends lost 4 bases and 0 bases respectively, with 4 bases between them. CDR3 nucleotides: TGTGCCAGTAGTAGGTTAGCCAAAAACATTCAGTACTTC. Protein product: CASSRLAKNIQYF.

The CDR3 spells CASSLTPGLAGSNEQFF. CDR3 bases: TGCGCCAGCAGCCTGACTCCGGGACTAGCGGGATCCAATGAGCAGTTCTTC. The chain links TRBV4-1 to TRBJ2-1; the match to TRBD2 covers 13 bases. Germline CDR1 MGHRA, CDR2 YSYEKL. The CDR3 has 17 amino acids. With 4 bases clipped from V and 6 bases from J, the junction kept 9 bases outside the gene matches.

The V call is TRBV5-1, the J call TRBJ2-7; D ambiguous. V was pared by 3 bases and J by 5 bases, with 0 bases between. From germline, CDR1 is SGHRS and CDR2 YFSETQ. This CDR3 has 9 residues. DNA of the CDR3: TGCGCCAGCAGCTACGAGCAGTACTTC. Residues: CASSYEQYF.

The chain is built from TRBV7-8 and TRBJ2-3; D may be TRBD2 (6 bases). The CDR3 spans 16 residues. Trimming stripped 7 bases from V and 2 bases from J, with 19 bases between. Germline V lookup: CDR1 SGHVS, CDR2 FQNEAQ. This CDR3 is CASNLDVGGTTDTQYF. The CDR3 nucleotides read TGTGCCAGCAATCTAGATGTGGGCGGGACCACAGATACGCAGTATTTT.

CDR3 nucleotides: TGTGCCAGCAGTTTAGGAGAAACCTACGAGCAGTACTTC. Protein sequence: CASSLGETYEQYF. The rearrangement joins TRBV28 to TRBJ2-7, with D unclear. CDR1 is MDHEN and CDR2 is SYDVKM in the germline V gene. Trimming pared 2 bases from V and 2 bases from J, leaving 7 bases between. This CDR3 region has 13 residues.

The CDR3 nucleotides read TGTGCCAGCAGCGTGTTAAGCGGCACAGATACGCAGTATTTT. This codes for CASSVLSGTDTQYF. V and J are TRBV9 and TRBJ2-3; no definite D call. Germline-derived CDR1 and CDR2 are SGDLS and YYNGEE. The CDR3 sequence is 14 residues long. The germline V and J ends were trimmed by 2 bases and 1 base, with 8 bases remaining between them.

This clone was counted a single time. The J gene is TRBJ1-1, the V gene TRBV7-9; D perhaps matches TRBD1 (6 bases). This CDR3 has 13 amino acids. Trimming shortened V by 10 bases and J by 4 bases, and 16 bases separated the two germline ends. Looked up from germline, CDR1 is SEHNR and CDR2 is FQNEAQ (reference sequence). The CDR3 sequence is CATRKDSTTEAFF. CDR3 nucleotide sequence: TGTGCCACCCGCAAGGACAGTACCACTGAAGCTTTCTTT.

The rearrangement joins TRBV28 to TRBJ2-7, with D unresolved. V gave up 2 bases and J gave up 5 bases, with 16 bases separating them. The CDR3 runs to 15 residues. CDR1 and CDR2 from the germline V gene are MDHEN and SYDVKM. DNA of the CDR3: TGTGCCAGCAGTTTAGTCCCTCCCCCGATAAACGAGCAGTACTTC. Its protein is CASSLVPPPINEQYF.

The rearrangement joins TRBV14 to TRBJ2-7; the D gene is possibly TRBD1 (5 bases). This CDR3 is built from 14 residues. Trimming cost V 4 bases and J 0 bases, with 10 bases left between them. CDR1 is SGHDN, CDR2 FVKESK, per germline. Written as DNA, the CDR3 is TGTGCCAGCAGCCTAAAGGGGTACTCCTACGAGCAGTACTTC. The encoded protein is CASSLKGYSYEQYF.

The rearrangement uses TRBV13 and TRBJ2-7; TRBD2 aligns across 11 bases. V was clipped by 3 bases and J by 3 bases; unmatched bases: 4. The CDR3 contains 15 residues. Germline V gene lookup returns CDR1 PRHDT and CDR2 FYEKMQ (reference sequence). CDR3 region: CASSLGLAGGYEQYF. In nucleotides, the CDR3 is TGTGCCAGCAGCTTGGGCCTAGCGGGAGGCTACGAGCAGTACTTC. The full variable domain, completed using reference TRBV13 and TRBJ2-7, is AAGVIQSPRHLIKEKRETATLKCYPIPRHDTVYWYQQGPGQDPQFLISFYEKMQSDKGSIPDRFSAQQFSDYHSELNMSSLELGDSALYFCASSLGLAGGYEQYFGPGTRLTVT.

This rearrangement joins TRBV6-5 to TRBJ2-5; D unclear. V gave up 2 bases and J gave up 5 bases, with 9 bases separating them. The CDR3 sequence is 13 residues long. Germline CDR1 reads MNHEY; CDR2 reads SVGAGI. DNA for the CDR3: TGTGCCAGCAGTTACAGCCGAAAGGAGACCCAGTACTTC. Protein: CASSYSRKETQYF.

CDR3 residues: CASSSSSISTDTQYF. CDR3 bases: TGCGCCAGCAGCTCCTCTAGCATTAGCACAGATACGCAGTATTTT. This chain connects TRBV5-1 to TRBJ2-3; D might be TRBD2 (5 bases). Germline CDR1 SGHRS, CDR2 YFSETQ. V was clipped by 3 bases and J by 0 bases, with 11 bases between them. The CDR3 is 15 amino acids.

The genes are TRBV14 and TRBJ1-2, with 8 bases that match TRBD1. The V gene's germline CDR1 is SGHDN and CDR2 FVKESK. Germline trimming cut 4 bases from V and 4 bases from J; bases unmatched to any gene: 11. This CDR3 has 16 amino acids. The CDR3 nucleotides are TGTGCCAGCAGCCTCTTACCCGCCGACAGGGGCTATGGCTACACCTTC. This gives the protein CASSLLPADRGYGYTF.

The table lists this clone with a count of one. The V gene is TRBV6-5, the J gene TRBJ2-2; no definite D call. Trimming cost V 9 bases and J 0 bases, with 8 bases left between them. The CDR3 consists of 13 residues. Germline lookup yields CDR1 MNHEY and CDR2 SVGAGI. The CDR3 bases are TGTGCCAGTATACCCGCGAACACCGGGGAGCTGTTTTTT. Its protein is CASIPANTGELFF.

This chain links TRBV29-1 with TRBJ1-2; 10 bases map to TRBD1. This CDR3 is built from 12 residues. CDR1 and CDR2 (germline): SQVTM, ANQGSEA. Trimming at V came to 7 bases and at J to 6 bases, leaving 5 bases not matched to a gene. The CDR3 region has the DNA TGCAGCGCGGACAGGGGGGGTGATGGCTACACCTTC. Translation: CSADRGGDGYTF.

The chain carries TRBV29-1 and TRBJ1-5; 11 bases match TRBD1. Trimming removed 4 bases from V and 4 bases from J; junction bases left unmatched: 3. The CDR3 length is 14 residues. Germline CDR1 SQVTM, CDR2 ANQGSEA. CDR3 bases: TGCAGCGTTGGGACAGGGGGCGCGAATCAGCCCCAGCATTTT. This encodes CSVGTGGANQPQHF.